The 11 T cell receptor beta chains below all came from one sample that was sequenced in a study of shared clonotypes between healthy human individuals. The assay was immunoSEQ multiplex PCR, and TCRdb's table has in-frame clones only and misses some. The sample has approximately 1.4 million clones; 95% to 99% are singletons. Sequencing was performed on naive CD4+ T cells sorted from blood. Stated subset: CD45RA+ positively selected. The receptors here all came from a young man in good health.

This clone has a single count. The chain's CDR3 is CASKPPGQGVQEDGYTF. As DNA, the CDR3 is TGTGCCAGCAAGCCCCCGGGACAGGGAGTCCAGGAGGATGGCTACACCTTC. The chain combines TRBV28 with TRBJ1-2; TRBD1 matches at 9 bases. This CDR3 has 17 amino acids. The germline CDR1 and CDR2 sequences are MDHEN and SYDVKM. The junction had 18 bases not matched to a gene; V was cut back by 7 bases and J by 6 bases.

This clone appeared once. The J gene is TRBJ2-2, the V gene TRBV27; D is perhaps TRBD2 (6 bases). The CDR3 spans 15 residues. The ends were cut back, 7 bases at V and 4 bases at J, with 16 bases in the middle. The germline CDR1 and CDR2 sequences are MNHEY and SMNVEV (reference sequence). CDR3 loop: CASILETSGTGELFF. In DNA, the CDR3 is TGTGCCAGCATCTTAGAGACTAGTGGCACCGGGGAGCTGTTTTTT.

The rearrangement links TRBV19 to TRBJ1-2, with a tentative D call TRBD1 (6 bases). CDR1 LNHDA and CDR2 SQIVND come from the germline V gene (reference sequence). The CDR3 runs 13 residues. V was cut by 6 bases and J by 2 bases, with 10 bases left in between. The DNA of the CDR3 is TGTGCCAGTAGCCGACAGGAAAACTATGGCTACACCTTC. The encoded protein is CASSRQENYGYTF.

Details on this clone: Within the sample, other DNA sequences also encode this same CDR3. V usage is TRBV11-2 and J usage is TRBJ2-5; 7 bases match TRBD2. The V gene end was trimmed by 4 bases and the J gene end by 3 bases; junction bases not matched to a gene: 2. The CDR3 has 13 residues. Germline-derived CDR1 and CDR2 are SGHAT and FQNNGV. CDR3 coding DNA: TGTGCCAGCAGCTCTGGGGGGGAAGAGACCCAGTACTTC. Amino acids: CASSSGGEETQYF.

This clone was seen once. The V and J genes are TRBV5-1 and TRBJ2-3; 10 nucleotides line up with TRBD1. This CDR3 comprises 16 residues. The germline CDR1 and CDR2 sequences are SGHRS and YFSETQ. Unmatched junction bases numbered 6, after V lost 4 bases and J lost 1 base. CDR3 nucleotides: TGCGCCAGCAGCGCGGGGACAGGGGCGGGCACAGATACGCAGTATTTT. This translates into CASSAGTGAGTDTQYF.

This rearrangement joins TRBV7-2 to TRBJ2-1; D ambiguous. The CDR3 spans 14 residues. Germline values: CDR1 SGHTA, CDR2 FQGNSA. V dropped 7 bases and J dropped 6 bases, with 16 bases sitting between them. The CDR3 DNA follows: TGTGCCAGCAAACAGAAGAGCGTCCCCAATGAGCAGTTCTTC. As protein: CASKQKSVPNEQFF.

The chain combines TRBV28 with TRBJ1-3; 9 bases match TRBD1. The CDR3 totals 17 residues. V shed 0 bases, J shed 3 bases, and the junction held 6 bases outside the gene matches. From germline, CDR1 is MDHEN and CDR2 SYDVKM. CDR3 protein: CASSLWRGQGLGNTIYF. Written as DNA, the CDR3 is TGTGCCAGCAGTTTATGGCGGGGACAGGGCCTTGGAAACACCATATATTTT.

The chain employs TRBV7-6 and TRBJ1-2, with 8 bases identical to TRBD1. The CDR3 totals 14 residues. The V and J ends lost 5 bases and 4 bases, in that order; junction bases with no gene match: 6. Germline CDR1 and CDR2: SGHVS and FNYEAQ. CDR3 sequence (DNA): TGTGCCAGCAGCCCCGGGGACAGGCCCTATGGCTACACCTTC. It translates to CASSPGDRPYGYTF.

V gene TRBV14 combines with J gene TRBJ2-7, with D tentatively TRBD1 (6 bases). The V gene lost 4 bases and the J gene lost 5 bases, with 21 bases spanning the gap. Germline V gives CDR1 SGHDN, CDR2 FVKESK. This CDR3 is built from 16 residues. In DNA, the CDR3 is TGTGCCAGCAGCCCCCTGTGGGCAGGGGTAAGGGACGAGCAGTACTTC. It codes for CASSPLWAGVRDEQYF.

This clone was seen only once. The genes are TRBV4-1 and TRBJ2-1; the D call may be TRBD1 or TRBD2 (5 bases each). With 1 base removed from V and 4 bases from J, the gap between germline ends came to 17 bases. The V gene's germline CDR1 is MGHRA and CDR2 YSYEKL. The CDR3 is made up of 17 amino acids. CDR3 protein: CASSQAVFWDQYNEQFF. In nucleotides, the CDR3 is TGCGCCAGCAGCCAAGCCGTCTTTTGGGACCAGTACAATGAGCAGTTCTTC.

The chain combines TRBV5-4 with TRBJ2-3, with TRBD2 as a possible D gene (6 bases). CDR3 length: 16 residues. The germline V and J ends were trimmed by 2 bases and 1 base, with 14 bases remaining between them. Germline CDR1 reads SGHNT; CDR2 reads YYREEE (reference sequence). The CDR3 nucleotides read TGTGCCAGCAGCTTACCCGGGAGACTCGGCACAGATACGCAGTATTTT. It translates to CASSLPGRLGTDTQYF.